The clone carrying this T cell receptor (beta chain) was found once. Its antigen is not identified. The CDR3 consists of 15 residues. Germline loops: CDR1 MGHRA, CDR2 YSYEKL. The ends lost 1 base at V and 5 bases at J; junction bases unmatched: 4. The entry originates in a study of T cell responses to AZD1222 COVID-19 vaccine. The study's findings and limits: Clonal diversity was possibly underestimated; the donors were predominantly white British and more often female. Once two AZD1222 doses were given, Spike-specific TCR breadth and depth went up. As reported, nearly half of all spike-specific TCRs target variant regions that are unmutated.

Assay used: immunoSEQ multiplex PCR; TCRdb lists only in-frame clones, some missing. The sample records around 150,000 clones, about 91% being singletons. The sequence derives from an adult who received the AZD1222 COVID-19 vaccine. Sequenced here: peripheral blood, sampled 28 days after the second AZD1222 dose. This chain connects TRBV4-1 to TRBJ1-5; the match to TRBD1 covers 8 bases. The CDR3: CASSQGSDRDQPQHF. The CDR3 DNA is TGCGCCAGCAGCCAAGGATCGGACAGGGATCAGCCCCAGCATTTT.